Sequencing of this TCR beta chain was carried out in a study of T-cell memory formation after mild COVID-19. Turning to the study itself: For the most part, TCR clusters were specific to one donor.

TCRdb redid the calling of the 5' RACE reads with MiXCR, one entry per CDR3 protein. The sample shows about 180,000 distinct CDR3 sequences, around 18% of them seen only once. The ends were cut back, 4 bases at V and 4 bases at J, with 9 bases in the middle. This CDR3 has 13 residues. Germline V CDR1 and CDR2: MNHNS, SASEGT. With respect to this clonotype: Its specificity is unknown.

Broader study findings: Memory cells collected pre-infection included some clones that later responded, suggesting cross-reactive memory joined. For contracting clones, CD4+ ones sat mainly in CM and EM, CD8+ in EMRA.

The V gene is TRBV6-1, the J gene TRBJ2-3, with unresolved D. This clonotype was sampled from a young man who had mild COVID-19 (a few samples of this study predate the infection). Cell type and time point are not known. The sample consisted of PBMCs or a T cell subset sorted from them (not recorded which). CDR3 coding DNA: TGTGCCAGCAGTGTCCAGAAAGCAGATACGCAGTATTTT. Translated: CASSVQKADTQYF.